A single sample gave rise to the 15 T cell receptor beta chains below, sequenced in a study of tumor and adjacent non-tumor tissue in lung cancer (dated by TCRdb to between 2018 and 2020). The library was built by means of multiplex PCR. The data were produced on an Illumina HiSeq 2500. TCRbeta libraries were constructed through three rounds of nested PCR with primers (Table S4) according to protocols adapted from ARM-PCR. In TCRdb, the public reads were trimmed at Q25 with fastp and aligned with MiXCR, with productive beta chains retained. Each record represents a unique CDR3 protein, reported with the most common genes and DNA among its rows. The sample records 70,000 to 95,000 distinct CDR3 sequences, over 65% of which are singletons. The ten biggest clones cover almost 40% of the sample. RNA was isolated from bulk unsorted tissue, and RNA quality was assessed with a NanoDrop ND-1000 and an Agilent 2100. Normal lung samples were distant non-tumor tissue taken more than 3 cm from the tumor edge.

Material for sequencing was distant non-tumor lung tissue. Receptor source: a man aged 70-80 years with non-small cell lung cancer.

This clonotype was counted between two and nine times. This chain uses TRBV20-1 with TRBJ1-4, with 8 bases aligning to TRBD1. The germline CDR1 and CDR2 sequences are DFQATT and SNEGSKA (reference sequence). V lost 6 bases and J lost 10; bases outside the gene matches: 7. The CDR3 totals 12 residues. The CDR3 is CSARPGQGKLFF. The CDR3 DNA follows: TGCAGTGCCCGGCCTGGACAGGGAAAACTGTTTTTT.

The rearrangement links TRBV11-3 to TRBJ1-1; D gene ambiguous. CDR3 size: 16 residues. V was pared by 7 bases and J by 10 bases, with 28 bases between. Germline loops: CDR1 SGHNT, CDR2 YENEEA. CDR3 sequence (DNA): TGTGCCAGCAACTTCCGGGAAAGCAGCCTGAAAAATGCAGCTTTCTTT. This codes for CASNFRESSLKNAAFF.

Regarding this clonotype: A read error may account for a junction end that differs from germline. The chain uses TRBV5-8 and TRBJ2-7; 7 nucleotides align to TRBD1. The CDR3 runs 13 residues. CDR1 and CDR2 from the germline V gene are SGHTS and YDEGEE. The CDR3 is CAISIFDRDEQYF. For the CDR3, the DNA is TGTGCCATCAGCATCTTTGACAGGGACGAGCAGTACTTC. Drawing the rest from reference TRBV5-8 and TRBJ2-7, the complete variable domain is EAGVTQSPTHLIKTRGQQATLRCSPISGHTSVYWYQQALGLGLQFLLWYDEGEERNRGNFPPRFSGRQFPNYSSELNVNALELEDSALYLCAISIFDRDEQYFGPGTRLTVT.

This rearrangement joins TRBV6-5 to TRBJ2-5, with 9 bases aligning to TRBD1. Matching the DNA end better, TRBJ2-1 makes the J call doubtful. This CDR3 is built from 17 residues. Germline CDR1 MNHEY, CDR2 SVGAGI. The CDR3 DNA sequence: TGTGCCAGCAGTTCCGCCGGGACAGGGTTCCCACAGGAGACCCAGTTCTTC. It is translated as CASSSAGTGFPQETQFF.

In the case of this clonotype: At one boundary the junction diverges from the germline segment, which might be a read error. The chain combines TRBV10-1 with TRBJ2-7, with unresolved D. Germline CDR1 reads WNHNN; CDR2 reads SYGVQD (reference sequence). CDR3 size: 14 residues. CDR3 sequence reads: CTSSEPTSPYEQYF. The CDR3 DNA follows: TGCACCAGCAGTGAACCCACGTCCCCATACGAGCAGTACTTC.

Remarks on this clonotype: Germline and junction disagree at one end, which may indicate a read error. This sequence joins TRBV20-1 and TRBJ2-7, with 12 bases aligning to TRBD2. The CDR3 sequence is 15 residues long. Germline CDR1 reads DFQATT; CDR2 reads SNEGSKA (reference sequence). Here the CDR3 reads CSVREGLAGTYEEYF. In DNA form, the CDR3 reads TGCAGTGTTAGAGAAGGACTAGCGGGGACCTACGAAGAGTATTTC.

This clonotype was observed a few times. Lacking the conserved final phenylalanine or tryptophan, this CDR3 likely reflects a read error. This rearrangement joins TRBV6-5 to TRBJ2-1; D remains unclear. Germline lookup yields CDR1 MNHEY and CDR2 SVGAGI. CDR3 length: 11 residues. The V and J ends lost 7 bases and 10 bases respectively, with 11 bases between them. As DNA, the CDR3 is TGTGCCAGCAATACCAGGAACGAGCAGTTCCTC. It is translated as CASNTRNEQFL.

There are a few counts of this clonotype. A read error may produce the germline difference seen at one junction end. The rearrangement joins TRBV7-9 to TRBJ2-2, with D perhaps matching TRBD2 (5 bases). The CDR3 loop spans 15 amino acids. Per the germline V gene, CDR1 is SEHNR and CDR2 is FQNEAQ (reference sequence). The CDR3 region is CASSREGSNTGKLFF. CDR3 bases: TGTGCCAGCAGCCGTGAAGGTTCGAACACCGGGAAGCTGTTTTTT.

This clonotype was observed a handful of times. J is TRBJ1-1 and V is TRBV20-1; 7 bases are a match to TRBD1. CDR1 and CDR2 from the germline V gene are DFQATT and SNEGSKA (reference sequence). With 6 bases clipped from V and 0 bases from J, the junction kept 7 bases outside the gene matches. The CDR3 loop spans 14 amino acids. The CDR3 bases are TGCAGTGCAGCACCGGGACAGTTGAACACTGAAGCTTTCTTT. Its protein product is CSAAPGQLNTEAFF.

Notes on this clonotype: This may be a read error: a much more frequent sequence differs by one nucleotide. This chain links TRBV6-5 with TRBJ1-2; D is perhaps TRBD1 (5 bases). The length of the CDR3 is 14 residues. The germline CDR1 and CDR2 sequences are MNHEY and SVGAGI. CDR3 coding DNA: TGTGCTAGCAGTTACCTGGGGGGGGGCTATGGCTACACCTTC. This encodes CASSYLGGGYGYTF.

Regarding this clonotype: The junction and the germline gene differ at one end; a read error may be behind it. This chain joins TRBV6-5 and TRBJ2-7; 9 positions agree with TRBD1. The germline V gene has CDR1 MNHEY and CDR2 SVGAGI. CDR3 length: 16 amino acids. The DNA of the CDR3 is TGTGCAAGCAGTTACTCGCTTACAGGGGGCAGTTACGAGCAGTACTTC. Translating gives CASSYSLTGGSYEQYF.

Remarks on this clonotype: One junction end disagrees with the germline gene, perhaps due to a read error. The chain links TRBV6-2 or TRBV6-3 to TRBJ2-5, with D uncertain. Germline CDR1 reads MNHEY; CDR2 reads SVGEGT. The CDR3 covers 12 residues. The chain's CDR3 is CAGSSQLKTEYF. Here the CDR3 DNA reads TGTGCCGGCAGTTCCCAACTTAAGACCGAGTACTTC.

Remarks on this clonotype: The junction departs from the called germline gene at one end, perhaps through a read error. The chain combines TRBV6-1 with TRBJ2-3; D gene unclear. Germline CDR1 reads MNHNS; CDR2 reads SASEGT. CDR3 size: 12 residues. The CDR3 spells CASSEYSFTQYF. DNA for the CDR3: TGTGCCAGTAGTGAATACAGTTTTACTCAGTATTTT.

This chain links TRBV5-4 with TRBJ2-2; D uncertain. Germline assignment: CDR1 SGHNT and CDR2 YYREEE (reference sequence). V dropped 2 bases and J dropped 4 bases, with 12 bases sitting between them. The CDR3 totals 15 residues. The CDR3 DNA is TGTGCCAGCAGCTTTGCCCATGGACCCACCGGGGAGCTGTTTTTT. Its translation is CASSFAHGPTGELFF.

The rearrangement joins TRBV6-2 or TRBV6-3 to TRBJ2-2; D gene uncertain. The length of the CDR3 is 13 residues. The germline CDR1 and CDR2 sequences are MNHEY and SVGEGT. Trimming removed 6 bases from V and 9 bases from J, with 14 bases in between. In nucleotides, the CDR3 is TGTGCCAGCAGCAGAATTAAGACCTGGGAGCTGTTTTTT. Amino acids: CASSRIKTWELFF.